This T cell receptor (beta chain) was recorded in a study of T cells in Graves' hyperthyroidism and ophthalmopathy. Authors of the study amplified TCR beta CDR3 regions from RNA transcripts. During a first-round RT-PCR of the TCR CDR3, the HTBI primer set was used. TCRdb processed the multiplex PCR reads anew with MiXCR; each CDR3 protein has one entry. The table lists roughly 250,000 distinct CDR3 sequences, 14% to 15% of them singletons. As regards this clonotype: Its target is not known.

CDR1 and CDR2 (germline): SGHDT, YYEEEE. V was clipped by 4 bases and J by 4 bases, with 9 bases between them. The CDR3 consists of 13 residues. Whole-study results and caveats: Among thyroid clonotypes expanded above 0.001, most also appeared in blood. The model's output predicted ophthalmopathy at a median of approximately 6.5 months prior to onset.

Hyperthyroidism was newly diagnosed in patients aged 18 to 65 (duration under 2 months). Ahead of any ophthalmopathy symptoms, the blood sample was obtained at the first diagnosis of hyperthyroidism. The source of this sequence is a woman in her thirties or forties with Graves' hyperthyroidism that later progressed to Graves' ophthalmopathy. The rearrangement links TRBV5-6 to TRBJ2-1; D gene unclear. The source material was blood. CDR3 sequence: CASSLYKYNEQFF. The CDR3 coding sequence is TGTGCCAGCAGCCTTTATAAATACAATGAGCAGTTCTTC.